The sequence of this T cell receptor (beta chain) was determined in a study of OX40 agonist ivuxolimab in advanced cancers. The wider study: The patients received ivuxolimab by intravenous route every 2 weeks at 0.01 to 10 mg/kg. The dose-escalation cohort was just under 85% male, with a mean age of 60 years, ranging about 23 to 79.

Comments on this clone: Its antigen remains unidentified.

Study-wide results and limits: More expanded clones were seen, on average, in CD8+ T cells than in CD4+.

Measured with immunoSEQ multiplex PCR; TCRdb has only the in-frame clones, and not every one. The sample contains about 63,000 clones, 91% of which appear only once. The sequence was obtained from an adult with an advanced solid tumor such as melanoma, head and neck, liver or kidney cancer. This specimen was CD4+ or CD8+ T cells sorted from blood, taken in a trial of the OX40 agonist ivuxolimab.

The CDR3 here is CSTLGTSEQYF. For the CDR3, the DNA is TGCAGTACCCTTGGGACTAGCGAGCAGTACTTC. The chain links TRBV20-1 to TRBJ2-7; the match to TRBD2 covers 8 bases. V lost 8 bases to trimming and J lost 6 bases; unmatched junction nucleotides: 6. This CDR3 has 11 residues. The germline gives CDR1 DFQATT, CDR2 SNEGSKA (reference sequence).